This T cell receptor beta chain was retrieved from a study of breast tumors, draining lymph nodes, adjacent tissues. Axillary draining lymph nodes of breast cancer patients supplied the node samples. The CDR3 consists of 16 residues. Germline V gene lookup returns CDR1 KGHSH and CDR2 LQKENI. Trimming left V 2 bases short and J 7 bases short, with 17 bases between. A single record per CDR3 protein comes from TCRdb applying MiXCR to the multiplex PCR reads. The table has tens of thousands of distinct CDR3 sequences, approximately 20% seen once; the top ten hold roughly 2.4%. The sequencing input was axillary lymph node tissue. This chain links TRBV18 with TRBJ1-4, with TRBD1 as a possible D gene (5 bases). The origin of this receptor is a female donor with breast cancer. Some clones in this sample may be carry-over from other donors' samples. The CDR3 is CASSPSQQGASEKLFF. CDR3 coding DNA: TGTGCCAGCTCACCATCACAACAAGGGGCCAGTGAAAAACTGTTTTTT.